Presented here are 7 T cell receptor beta chains from one specimen sequenced in a study of T cell responses to AZD1222 COVID-19 vaccine. Clones were read by immunoSEQ multiplex PCR, and TCRdb kept only the in-frame ones, dropping some. The sample holds about 100,000 clones, approximately 87% seen once. Sequencing used peripheral blood, obtained on day 0 of AZD1222 vaccination. Receptors originate from an adult in good health.

The CDR3 spells CASSYSRRDTQYF. The CDR3 DNA is TGTGCCAGCAGTTACTCGAGGAGGGATACGCAGTATTTT. V is TRBV6-2 or TRBV6-3 and J is TRBJ2-3; D perhaps matches TRBD2 (5 bases). Germline V gene lookup returns CDR1 MNHEY and CDR2 SVGEGT. Trimming stripped 0 bases from V and 6 bases from J, with 7 bases between. The CDR3 sequence is 13 residues long.

This clone was seen once. The chain carries TRBV9 and TRBJ2-1; a weak D match, TRBD2 (6 bases). Germline V gives CDR1 SGDLS, CDR2 YYNGEE. This CDR3 has 17 residues. Trimming cost V 4 bases and J 12 bases, with 29 bases left between them. The CDR3 sequence is CASSPTVGGYQRNGQFF. DNA for the CDR3: TGTGCCAGCAGCCCCACGGTGGGAGGATACCAAAGAAACGGGCAGTTCTTC.

The V and J genes are TRBV24-1 and TRBJ2-2; D is perhaps TRBD2 (6 bases). From germline, CDR1 is KGHDR and CDR2 SFDVKD. The CDR3 has 12 amino acids. V was cut by 5 bases and J by 8 bases, with 8 bases left in between. The CDR3 spells CATSALAGELFF. For the CDR3, the DNA is TGTGCCACCAGTGCCCTAGCGGGGGAGCTGTTTTTT.

The gene calls are TRBV2 and TRBJ2-1; 8 nucleotides match TRBD1. This CDR3 has 15 residues. The junction had 7 bases not matched to a gene; V was cut back by 4 bases and J by 5 bases. From germline, CDR1 is SNHLY and CDR2 FYNNEI. CDR3 nucleotide sequence: TGTGCCAGCAGTGGGTGGCAGGGGGCTAACAATGAGCAGTTCTTC. This gives the protein CASSGWQGANNEQFF.

The V call is TRBV11-3, the J call TRBJ1-6, with D uncertain. This CDR3 is built from 14 residues. Between the trimmed V and J ends, which lost 5 bases and 4 bases, there was a span of 9 bases. CDR1 and CDR2 from the germline V gene are SGHNT and YENEEA. The CDR3 reads CASSRAGYNSPLHF. CDR3 in DNA: TGTGCCAGCAGCCGGGCGGGTTATAATTCACCCCTCCACTTT.

The CDR3 sequence is CASSRGGRTEAFF. DNA of the CDR3: TGTGCCAGCAGCCGGGGGGGCCGGACTGAAGCTTTCTTT. The chain combines TRBV7-3 with TRBJ1-1, with D tentatively TRBD1 (6 bases). The CDR3 is 13 amino acids. V lost 5 bases, J lost 5 bases, and 12 bases lay in between. CDR1 and CDR2 (germline): SGHTA, FQGTGA.

The chain combines TRBV5-4 with TRBJ2-3; TRBD2 matches at 8 bases. J gave up 2 bases and V 3 bases, and 8 bases lay outside the gene matches. CDR1 and CDR2 from the germline V gene are SGHNT and YYREEE (reference sequence). There are 16 residues in the CDR3. CDR3 protein: CASSSSLAGLTDTQYF. In DNA form, the CDR3 reads TGTGCCAGCAGCTCCTCATTAGCGGGGCTCACAGATACGCAGTATTTT.